The 17 T cell receptor beta chains below all came from one sample that was sequenced in a study of beta chain features in type 1 diabetes. Expressed TCRB transcripts got sequenced, as all isolated RNA was reverse transcribed. Some clones are missing from TCRdb's copy, which holds only in-frame ones; the method was immunoSEQ multiplex PCR. The sample includes under 950,000 clones, 15% to 20% of them seen just once. The source material was naive CD4+ T cells from blood. The receptors shown here come from a woman under 30 in good health.

This clone was detected only a few times. Other DNA variants within this sample encode the same CDR3. DNA for the CDR3: TGCGCCAGCAGCCCAGGGACAAACCAAGAGACCCAGTACTTC. Its translation: CASSPGTNQETQYF. The rearrangement uses TRBV5-1 and TRBJ2-5, with TRBD1 as a possible D gene (6 bases). Germline-derived CDR1 and CDR2 are SGHRS and YFSETQ. The CDR3 is 14 amino acids. Trimming removed 4 bases from V and 0 bases from J, with 10 bases in between.

As for this clone: Other DNA sequences in this specimen translate into the identical CDR3. This sequence joins TRBV28 and TRBJ2-3; 7 positions agree with TRBD2. The CDR3 length is 11 residues. V shed 6 bases, J shed 9 bases, and the junction held 3 bases outside the gene matches. Germline CDR1 reads MDHEN; CDR2 reads SYDVKM. CDR3 residues: CASSPGGTQYF. In nucleotides, the CDR3 is TGTGCCAGCAGCCCGGGGGGAACGCAGTATTTT.

The V and J genes are TRBV2 and TRBJ2-2; no clear D gene. Germline V gene lookup returns CDR1 SNHLY and CDR2 FYNNEI. CDR3 size: 11 residues. V was shortened by 8 bases and J by 0 bases, with 1 base between the two germline ends. The CDR3 spells CASANTGELFF. Written as DNA, the CDR3 is TGTGCCAGCGCGAACACCGGGGAGCTGTTTTTT.

In DNA form, the CDR3 reads TGTGCCAGCAGATTTTCCGGGACAGGCACAGATACGCAGTATTTT. Amino acids: CASRFSGTGTDTQYF. J is TRBJ2-3 and V is TRBV6-1; TRBD1 aligns across 7 bases. Germline assignment: CDR1 MNHNS and CDR2 SASEGT. This CDR3 is built from 15 residues. The trim removed 6 bases at V and 1 base at J, leaving 7 bases unmatched.

This clone came up a few times. This chain uses TRBV7-2 with TRBJ2-2; no clear D. The ends were cut back, 4 bases at V and 6 bases at J, with 6 bases in the middle. The CDR3 loop spans 12 amino acids. Germline CDR1 is SGHTA and CDR2 is FQGNSA. CDR3 protein: CASSSRPGELFF. The DNA for the CDR3 is TGTGCCAGCAGCTCCCGACCCGGGGAGCTGTTTTTT.

CDR3 bases: TGTGCCAGCAGCTTAGCTCAGGGGTTGGAAAAACTGTTTTTT. This gives the protein CASSLAQGLEKLFF. The V call is TRBV7-9, the J call TRBJ1-4, with D perhaps TRBD1 (6 bases). V shed 0 bases and J shed 8 bases, with 10 bases lying between them. The CDR3 runs 14 residues. CDR1 is SEHNR, CDR2 FQNEAQ, per germline (reference sequence).

J is TRBJ2-7 and V is TRBV10-3; TRBD2 might be the D (6 bases). Germline CDR1 reads ENHRY; CDR2 reads SYGVKD. The CDR3 sequence is 12 residues long. V lost 2 bases and J lost 10, with 12 bases in between. CDR3 in amino acids: CAISEGLARQYF. The CDR3 region has the DNA TGTGCCATCAGTGAGGGCCTAGCGCGCCAGTACTTC.

In its sample, this clone was seen a few times. The CDR3 is CAISGPKSGNEQFF. The CDR3 DNA sequence: TGTGCCATCAGTGGCCCTAAAAGCGGGAATGAGCAGTTCTTC. The rearrangement links TRBV10-3 to TRBJ2-1; the D gene is possibly TRBD2 (6 bases). The V gene's germline CDR1 is ENHRY and CDR2 SYGVKD. The CDR3 is 14 residues long. The V end was cut by 4 bases, the J end by 7 bases, with 14 bases between.

This chain joins TRBV6-5 and TRBJ2-1; D unresolved. Germline V gene sequence: CDR1 MNHEY, CDR2 SVGAGI. V lost 5 bases and J lost 6, with 5 bases in between. This CDR3 comprises 11 residues. The CDR3 reads CASSDINEQFF. CDR3 coding DNA: TGTGCCAGCAGTGACATCAATGAGCAGTTCTTC.

The chain is built from TRBV7-2 and TRBJ2-7; the match to TRBD2 covers 8 bases. This CDR3 contains 16 residues. Germline lookup yields CDR1 SGHTA and CDR2 FQGNSA. Trimming cost V 0 bases and J 2 bases; bases outside gene matches: 6. The CDR3 spells CASSLAEREWAYEQYF. CDR3 DNA sequence: TGTGCCAGCAGCTTAGCCGAGCGGGAGTGGGCCTACGAGCAGTACTTC.

The chain combines TRBV28 with TRBJ1-2; D not certain. Germline V lookup: CDR1 MDHEN, CDR2 SYDVKM. Trimming pared 4 bases from V and 6 bases from J, leaving 21 bases between. The CDR3 has 16 amino acids. The CDR3 region is CASSSNPGSTVNGYTF. CDR3 bases: TGTGCCAGCAGTTCCAACCCCGGGTCAACGGTGAATGGCTACACCTTC.

This clone was counted only a few times. The genes are TRBV7-2 and TRBJ2-7, with D possibly TRBD1 on 5 matching bases. V was shortened by 5 bases and J by 6 bases, with 11 bases between the two germline ends. The germline V gene has CDR1 SGHTA and CDR2 FQGNSA. The CDR3 runs 12 residues. CDR3 loop: CASSPSRVEQYF. The CDR3 bases are TGTGCCAGCAGCCCCAGCAGGGTCGAGCAGTACTTC.

V gene TRBV7-9 combines with J gene TRBJ2-7, with 10 bases matching TRBD2. The J segment lost 0 bases and the V segment lost 3 bases, leaving 2 bases of the junction unmatched. This CDR3 has 15 amino acids. Per the germline V gene, CDR1 is SEHNR and CDR2 is FQNEAQ (reference sequence). CDR3 loop: CASSFTSGASYEQYF. For the CDR3, the DNA is TGTGCCAGCAGCTTTACTAGCGGGGCCTCCTACGAGCAGTACTTC.

This clone was counted only a few times. The CDR3 reads CASYPSGVNTEAFF. The CDR3 nucleotides read TGTGCCAGTTATCCGTCGGGGGTGAACACTGAAGCTTTCTTT. The chain uses TRBV18 and TRBJ1-1, with D possibly being TRBD1 (5 bases). The CDR3 is 14 residues long. CDR1 is KGHSH and CDR2 is LQKENI in the germline V gene. Deletions cut 9 bases from V and 0 bases from J, with 14 bases between.

This clone has at least ten counts. This chain uses TRBV10-3 with TRBJ2-3; D is unclear. Trimming pared 11 bases from V and 2 bases from J, leaving 8 bases between. CDR3 size: 11 residues. In germline, CDR1 is ENHRY, CDR2 SYGVKD. The CDR3 loop is CASADTDTQYF. The CDR3 DNA follows: TGTGCCTCTGCGGACACAGATACGCAGTATTTT.

Worth noting for this clone: The sample carries other DNA sequences with the same CDR3. The chain links TRBV20-1 to TRBJ2-1, with D uncertain. Trimming removed 5 bases at V and 7 bases at J, with 6 bases between. Germline lookup yields CDR1 DFQATT and CDR2 SNEGSKA (reference sequence). The CDR3 runs to 10 residues. The CDR3 nucleotides are TGCAGTGCTCGATGGAATGAGCAGTTCTTC. Its protein is CSARWNEQFF.

This clone was observed a few times. A read error is likely, as this CDR3 ends without the conserved phenylalanine or tryptophan. It is unclear where the CDR3 begins or ends on the DNA, so no DNA is shown, and the CDR3 is as TCRdb lists it. This chain uses TRBV12-5 with TRBJ2-4; TRBD2 was called by the table and not checked on the DNA. The CDR3 has 21 amino acids, counting both end residues. Germline V gives CDR1 LGHNT, CDR2 FRNRAP. CDR3 loop: CASGLVHRFSGTSGICFCGKV.